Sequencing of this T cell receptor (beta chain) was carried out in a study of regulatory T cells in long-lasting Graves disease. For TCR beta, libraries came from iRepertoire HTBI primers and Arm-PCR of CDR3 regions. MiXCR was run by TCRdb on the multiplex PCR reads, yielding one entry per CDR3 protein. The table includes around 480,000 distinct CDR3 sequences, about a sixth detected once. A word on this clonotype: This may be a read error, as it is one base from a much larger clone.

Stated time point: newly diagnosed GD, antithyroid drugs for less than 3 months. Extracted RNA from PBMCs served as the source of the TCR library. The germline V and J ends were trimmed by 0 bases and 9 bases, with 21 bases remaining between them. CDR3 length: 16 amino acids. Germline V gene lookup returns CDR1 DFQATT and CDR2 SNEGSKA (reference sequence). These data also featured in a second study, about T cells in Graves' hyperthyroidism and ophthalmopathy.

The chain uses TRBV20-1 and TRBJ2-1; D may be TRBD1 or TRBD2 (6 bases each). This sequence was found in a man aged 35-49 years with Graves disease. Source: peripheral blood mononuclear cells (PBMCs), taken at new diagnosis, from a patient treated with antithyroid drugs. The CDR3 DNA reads TGCAGTGCTAGAGATCCTTCACTAGCCGGGGGCGGTGAGCAGTTCTTC. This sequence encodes CSARDPSLAGGGEQFF.